The 8 T cell receptor beta chains reported below all come from one sample, sequenced in a study of T cell repertoires in cytomegalovirus infection. TCRdb recomputed calls from the reads with MiXCR, one row per CDR3 protein. The sample holds about 180,000 distinct CDR3 sequences, roughly an eighth seen once. The sequenced material came from PBMCs. These receptors were taken from a human donor in good health (CMV status not recorded). Some clones in this sample may be carry-over from other donors' samples.

The table lists this clonotype with many counts. V gene TRBV7-9 combines with J gene TRBJ2-1, with TRBD2 matching 7 bases. The CDR3 runs to 14 residues. Germline assignment: CDR1 SEHNR and CDR2 FQNEAQ (reference sequence). Losses at the gene ends were 1 base for V and 5 bases for J; bases not matched to a gene: 2. CDR3 coding DNA: TGTGCCAGCAGCTTAGAGCGGGGCCACAATGAGCAGTTCTTC. Protein sequence: CASSLERGHNEQFF.

This clonotype was seen repeatedly, ten times or more. The J gene is TRBJ2-1, the V gene TRBV7-9; no clear D. Per the germline V gene, CDR1 is SEHNR and CDR2 is FQNEAQ (reference sequence). Trimming took off 3 bases at V and 7 bases at J, with 7 bases between the two ends. There are 12 residues in the CDR3. The chain's CDR3 is CASSLGKNEQFF. The CDR3 coding sequence is TGTGCCAGCAGCTTGGGGAAGAATGAGCAGTTCTTC.

This clonotype has ten or more counts. This rearrangement joins TRBV11-2 to TRBJ2-2; possibly TRBD1 for D (6 bases). V was cut by 3 bases and J by 5 bases, with 22 bases left in between. Germline CDR1 SGHAT, CDR2 FQNNGV. This CDR3 region has 18 residues. CDR3 in DNA: TGTGCCAGCAGCTTCCTAATCGATGGGACACGTCGGACCGGGGAGCTGTTTTTT. Protein: CASSFLIDGTRRTGELFF.

The rearrangement joins TRBV7-2 to TRBJ2-3; 8 bases line up with TRBD2. The ends lost 6 bases at V and 4 bases at J; junction bases unmatched: 12. CDR3 length equals 16 residues. Germline V gene data show CDR1 as SGHTA and CDR2 as FQGNSA. CDR3 in DNA: TGTGCCAGCAGTACCCCTACCGGGAGGGGTGCAGATACGCAGTATTTT. It is translated as CASSTPTGRGADTQYF. The variable domain in full, with the rest retrieved from reference TRBV7-2 and TRBJ2-3, is GAGVSQSPSNKVTEKGKDVELRCDPISGHTALYWYRQSLGQGLEFLIYFQGNSAPDKSGLPSDRFSAERTGGSVSTLTIQRTQQEDSAVYLCASSTPTGRGADTQYFGPGTRLTVL.

This clonotype was recorded many times. The chain links TRBV25-1 to TRBJ2-7; 10 nucleotides line up with TRBD1. With 8 bases clipped from V and 1 base from J, the junction kept 8 bases outside the gene matches. The CDR3 has 15 amino acids. Germline V gene lookup returns CDR1 MGHDK and CDR2 SYGVNS. CDR3 sequence (DNA): TGTGCCAGCGATTTTAGACAGGGGGCTTCCTACGAGCAGTACTTC. It encodes CASDFRQGASYEQYF.

The V and J genes are TRBV7-9 and TRBJ1-2; the match to TRBD1 covers 11 bases. Germline V lookup: CDR1 SEHNR, CDR2 FQNEAQ (reference sequence). V dropped 1 base and J dropped 5; count of bases not matched to a gene: 6. CDR3 length equals 16 residues. In DNA form, the CDR3 reads TGTGCCAGCAGCTTAGTTGGGGGACAGGGGGATTATGGCTACACCTTC. Amino acid sequence: CASSLVGGQGDYGYTF. The whole variable domain, filled in from reference TRBV7-9 and TRBJ1-2, reads DTGVSQNPRHKITKRGQNVTFRCDPISEHNRLYWYRQTLGQGPEFLTYFQNEAQLEKSRLLSDRFSAERPKGSFSTLEIQRTEQGDSAMYLCASSLVGGQGDYGYTFGSGTRLTVV.

Concerning this clonotype: A read error is possible here, since a much larger clone lies one base away. V usage is TRBV6-5 and J usage is TRBJ2-1; tentatively, D is TRBD1 (5 bases). The length of the CDR3 is 12 residues. Trimming shortened V by 0 bases and J by 9 bases, and 6 bases separated the two germline ends. Per germline, CDR1 MNHEY and CDR2 SVGAGI. CDR3 DNA: TGTGCCAGCAGTTACTCAGGGGTTGAGCAGTTCTTC. Translated: CASSYSGVEQFF.

The rearrangement links TRBV19 to TRBJ1-1; D gene ambiguous. Trimming took 7 bases from V and 5 from J, leaving 14 bases between them. The CDR3 loop spans 13 amino acids. Germline V gene data show CDR1 as LNHDA and CDR2 as SQIVND (reference sequence). This CDR3 is CASTRTVWTEAFF. In DNA, the CDR3 is TGTGCCAGTACCAGAACAGTGTGGACTGAAGCTTTCTTT.